The 25 T cell receptor beta chains in this list originate from one sample, sequenced in a study of OX40 agonist ivuxolimab in advanced cancers. Library preparation employed the immunoSEQ multiplex PCR assay. Entries here come from immuneACCESS through TCRdb and include only in-frame sequences with V and J called. Some clones fail to appear in such tables; in the studies checked, an unresolved V gene covers under half of the shortfall, and the cause of the remainder is unknown. The sample table records around 40,000 clones; around 89% of these occur just once. The biggest ten clones account for about 12% of the sample. The source was CD4+ or CD8+ T cells sorted from blood, collected in a trial of the OX40 agonist ivuxolimab. These receptors were obtained from an adult with an advanced solid tumor such as melanoma, head and neck, liver or kidney cancer.

The chain joins TRBV11-2 to TRBJ1-3; unclear D gene. Trimming stripped 5 bases from V and 0 bases from J, with 11 bases between. CDR1 and CDR2 from the germline V gene are SGHAT and FQNNGV. This CDR3 spans 15 amino acids. The CDR3 DNA is TGTGCCAGCAGCCAAGATCGGGGCTCTGGAAACACCATATATTTT. Its protein product is CASSQDRGSGNTIYF.

The rearrangement links TRBV5-5 to TRBJ2-7; D gene ambiguous. CDR1 SGHKS and CDR2 YYEKEE come from the germline V gene (reference sequence). V lost 1 base and J 4 bases, leaving 9 bases between the germline ends. CDR3 length: 13 amino acids. CDR3 amino acids: CASSLSLSYEQYF. The CDR3 DNA reads as TGTGCCAGCAGCTTGTCTTTAAGTTACGAGCAGTACTTC.

V usage is TRBV7-2 and J usage is TRBJ2-5, with 12 bases fitting TRBD2. V lost 1 base, J lost 4 bases, and 1 base stayed unmatched. CDR3 length: 15 amino acids. Germline V CDR1 and CDR2: SGHTA, FQGNSA. This CDR3 is CASSLGLAGVETQYF. CDR3 DNA sequence: TGTGCCAGCAGCTTAGGACTAGCGGGGGTAGAGACCCAGTACTTC.

This chain connects TRBV11-1 to TRBJ2-7; 8 bases agree with TRBD2. CDR1 SGHAT and CDR2 FQDESV come from the germline V gene (reference sequence). CDR3 length equals 15 residues. V lost 2 bases, J lost 3 bases, and 6 bases stayed unmatched. The chain's CDR3 is CASSLRGGPHYEQYF. CDR3 in DNA: TGTGCCAGCAGCTTACGCGGGGGGCCACACTACGAGCAGTACTTC.

The chain joins TRBV6-5 to TRBJ1-2; D gene ambiguous. Germline assignment: CDR1 MNHEY and CDR2 SVGAGI. V lost 6 bases, J lost 8 bases, and 10 bases lay in between. The CDR3 has 11 amino acids. DNA of the CDR3: TGTGCCAGCAGGAGAAACGGCGGCTACACCTTC. Translating it yields CASRRNGGYTF.

The rearrangement joins TRBV28 to TRBJ2-1, with unresolved D. The CDR3 is 14 amino acids. Trimming pared 7 bases from V and 0 bases from J, leaving 10 bases between. Germline V gene sequence: CDR1 MDHEN, CDR2 SYDVKM. The CDR3: CASTLQASYNEQFF. The CDR3 DNA reads as TGTGCCAGCACCCTTCAAGCCTCCTACAATGAGCAGTTCTTC.

The gene calls are TRBV5-6 and TRBJ2-7; possible D gene TRBD1, 5 bases. CDR1 is SGHDT and CDR2 is YYEEEE in the germline V gene. The CDR3 extends over 18 amino acids. The ends were cut back, 4 bases at V and 0 bases at J, with 23 bases in the middle. The CDR3 reads CASSETIWRRGSSYEQYF. The CDR3 region has the DNA TGTGCCAGCAGCGAAACCATATGGCGTAGGGGAAGCTCCTACGAGCAGTACTTC.

The chain combines TRBV27 with TRBJ1-1; TRBD1 agrees at 7 bases. The V segment lost 2 bases and the J segment 7 bases; nucleotides outside the gene matches: 7. Germline CDR1 and CDR2: MNHEY and SMNVEV (reference sequence). The CDR3 is 14 residues long. CDR3: CASSLTRQGREAFF. CDR3 coding DNA: TGTGCCAGCAGTTTAACCAGACAGGGTCGTGAAGCTTTCTTT.

The chain has TRBV10-3 and TRBJ2-2, with unresolved D. The V and J ends lost 6 bases and 3 bases respectively, with 2 bases between them. The CDR3 has 11 amino acids. Germline loops: CDR1 ENHRY, CDR2 SYGVKD. In DNA form, the CDR3 reads TGTGCCATCAGGCACACCGGGGAGCTGTTTTTT. It encodes CAIRHTGELFF.

V usage is TRBV30 and J usage is TRBJ2-7; 8 bases fit TRBD1. V shed 2 bases, J shed 7 bases, and the junction held 7 bases outside the gene matches. The CDR3 covers 13 residues. Germline V gene data show CDR1 as GTSNPN and CDR2 as SVGIG (reference sequence). As DNA, the CDR3 is TGTGCCTGGAGTCAGGGGGCGCGGTGGGAGCAGTACTTC. Its translation: CAWSQGARWEQYF.

V gene TRBV6-5 combines with J gene TRBJ2-2; 9 positions agree with TRBD1. This CDR3 spans 15 amino acids. V was clipped by 5 bases and J by 6 bases; unmatched bases: 7. Germline V gene data show CDR1 as MNHEY and CDR2 as SVGAGI. CDR3 sequence (DNA): TGTGCCAGCAGTCAAGGGACAGGGTGGCCCGGGGAGCTGTTTTTT. It translates to CASSQGTGWPGELFF.

The rearrangement links TRBV6-6 to TRBJ1-4; D call uncertain. The germline CDR1 and CDR2 sequences are MNHNY and SVGAGI (reference sequence). V gave up 6 bases and J gave up 8 bases, with 13 bases separating them. The CDR3 has 13 residues. The chain's CDR3 is CASRSEIGEKLFF. The CDR3 DNA follows: TGTGCCAGCAGGTCAGAGATAGGAGAAAAACTGTTTTTT.

V and J are TRBV7-9 and TRBJ1-4; 8 bases fit TRBD1. V gave up 5 bases and J gave up 0 bases; unmatched junction bases: 14. From germline, CDR1 is SEHNR and CDR2 FQNEAQ (reference sequence). This CDR3 has 19 residues. CDR3 residues: CASSPQLQDRAATNEKLFF. As DNA, the CDR3 is TGTGCCAGCAGCCCTCAGCTACAGGACAGGGCCGCAACTAATGAAAAACTGTTTTTT. The variable domain in full, with the rest retrieved from reference TRBV7-9 and TRBJ1-4, is DTGVSQNPRHKITKRGQNVTFRCDPISEHNRLYWYRQTLGQGPEFLTYFQNEAQLEKSRLLSDRFSAERPKGSFSTLEIQRTEQGDSAMYLCASSPQLQDRAATNEKLFFGSGTQLSVL.

The chain combines TRBV9 with TRBJ2-5; 8 positions agree with TRBD2. Germline V gene data show CDR1 as SGDLS and CDR2 as YYNGEE. V lost 6 bases, J lost 5 bases, and 9 bases stayed unmatched. The CDR3 totals 14 residues. CDR3 residues: CASIGRGEWETQYF. Here the CDR3 DNA reads TGTGCCAGCATCGGGCGGGGGGAGTGGGAGACCCAGTACTTC.

This sequence joins TRBV5-5 and TRBJ2-2, with D maybe TRBD2 (6 bases). Trimming removed 2 bases at V and 6 bases at J, with 11 bases between. CDR3 length: 14 amino acids. From germline, CDR1 is SGHKS and CDR2 YYEKEE (reference sequence). The CDR3 sequence: CASSLGGVPGELFF. CDR3 sequence (DNA): TGTGCCAGCAGCTTAGGAGGGGTTCCCGGGGAGCTGTTTTTT.

The V call is TRBV9, the J call TRBJ2-7; a possible D gene is TRBD2 (6 bases). This CDR3 region has 15 residues. Trimming removed 0 bases from V and 4 bases from J, with 14 bases in between. Per germline, CDR1 SGDLS and CDR2 YYNGEE. CDR3 coding DNA: TGTGCCAGCAGCGTAGGAGGGACTGGCGTGTACGAGCAGTACTTC. This sequence encodes CASSVGGTGVYEQYF.

This clone has more than one count but fewer than ten. CDR3 bases: TGTGCCTGGCGATCGACAGGGATCTATGGCTACACCTTC. This gives the protein CAWRSTGIYGYTF. The chain recombines TRBV30 with TRBJ1-2, with TRBD1 matching over 7 bases. CDR1 GTSNPN and CDR2 SVGIG come from the germline V gene (reference sequence). The V segment lost 5 bases and the J segment 4 bases; nucleotides outside the gene matches: 7. The CDR3 has 13 residues.

The chain joins TRBV18 to TRBJ1-2; 8 bases align to TRBD1. The CDR3 totals 13 residues. With V trimmed by 2 bases and J by 12 bases, 8 bases remained unmatched. The V gene's germline CDR1 is KGHSH and CDR2 LQKENI. The CDR3 protein is CASSPRGQAANTF. The DNA of the CDR3 is TGTGCCAGCTCACCAAGGGGACAGGCCGCGAACACCTTC.

The V gene is TRBV27, the J gene TRBJ2-5, with 7 bases matching TRBD1. Trimming removed 4 bases from V and 7 bases from J; junction bases left unmatched: 6. Germline loops: CDR1 MNHEY, CDR2 SMNVEV (reference sequence). The CDR3 is 13 amino acids. CDR3 in amino acids: CASSSQGVGTQYF. Here the CDR3 DNA reads TGTGCCAGCAGTTCCCAGGGGGTAGGGACCCAGTACTTC.

The chain links TRBV7-9 to TRBJ1-5; D is unresolved. This CDR3 is built from 13 residues. Germline V gene lookup returns CDR1 SEHNR and CDR2 FQNEAQ (reference sequence). V was pared by 2 bases and J by 3 bases, with 5 bases between. For the CDR3, the DNA is TGTGCCAGCAGCTTAAATCTCAATCAGCCCCAGCATTTT. This gives the protein CASSLNLNQPQHF.

The chain recombines TRBV7-9 with TRBJ1-4; D is uncertain. This CDR3 comprises 14 residues. Germline V CDR1 and CDR2: SEHNR, FQNEAQ (reference sequence). V was shortened by 2 bases and J by 4 bases, with 8 bases between the two germline ends. This CDR3 is CASSLTRGNEKLFF. DNA of the CDR3: TGTGCCAGCAGCTTAACCCGGGGTAATGAAAAACTGTTTTTT.

This chain uses TRBV27 with TRBJ1-5; the D is unclear. From germline, CDR1 is MNHEY and CDR2 SMNVEV (reference sequence). This CDR3 has 13 residues. Deletions cut 5 bases from V and 7 bases from J, with 12 bases between. CDR3: CASSPRFWQPQHF. The CDR3 DNA reads TGTGCCAGCAGTCCCCGTTTTTGGCAGCCCCAGCATTTT.

The gene calls are TRBV6-5 and TRBJ2-3; D tentatively reads TRBD1 or TRBD2 (5 bases each). This CDR3 region has 15 residues. Per germline, CDR1 MNHEY and CDR2 SVGAGI. The V end was cut by 4 bases, the J end by 1 base, with 12 bases between. CDR3 residues: CASSLWGRGTDTQYF. The CDR3 nucleotides read TGTGCCAGCAGTTTATGGGGGAGAGGCACAGATACGCAGTATTTT.

The chain links TRBV7-2 to TRBJ2-7; D possibly corresponds to TRBD2 (6 bases). This CDR3 spans 15 amino acids. V lost 1 base to trimming and J lost 5 bases, with 15 bases between them. Germline-derived CDR1 and CDR2 are SGHTA and FQGNSA. The CDR3 nucleotides read TGTGCCAGCAGCTTAGTGGGCGGGGCGGTCGACGAGCAGTACTTC. Translation: CASSLVGGAVDEQYF.

By share of the sample, this clone is medium-sized. The chain couples TRBV19 to TRBJ1-1; D is unclear. This CDR3 has 12 amino acids. Germline CDR1 and CDR2: LNHDA and SQIVND (reference sequence). Trimming removed 6 bases at V and 5 bases at J, with 10 bases between. CDR3 loop: CASRTPSTEAFF. In nucleotides, the CDR3 is TGTGCCAGTAGAACTCCTTCTACTGAAGCTTTCTTT.